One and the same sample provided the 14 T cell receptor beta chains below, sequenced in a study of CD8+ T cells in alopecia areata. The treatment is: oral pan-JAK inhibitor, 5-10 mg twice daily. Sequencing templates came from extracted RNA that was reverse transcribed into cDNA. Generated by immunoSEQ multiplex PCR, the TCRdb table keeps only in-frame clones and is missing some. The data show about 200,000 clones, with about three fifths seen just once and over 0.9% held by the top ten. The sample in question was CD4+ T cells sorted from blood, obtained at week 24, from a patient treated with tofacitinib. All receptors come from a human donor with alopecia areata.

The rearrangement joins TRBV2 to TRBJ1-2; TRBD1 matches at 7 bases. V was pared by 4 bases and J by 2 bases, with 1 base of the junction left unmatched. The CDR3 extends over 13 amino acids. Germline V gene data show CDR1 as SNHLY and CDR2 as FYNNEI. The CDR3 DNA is TGTGCCAGCAGTGTACAGGGGAACTATGGCTACACCTTC. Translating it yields CASSVQGNYGYTF.

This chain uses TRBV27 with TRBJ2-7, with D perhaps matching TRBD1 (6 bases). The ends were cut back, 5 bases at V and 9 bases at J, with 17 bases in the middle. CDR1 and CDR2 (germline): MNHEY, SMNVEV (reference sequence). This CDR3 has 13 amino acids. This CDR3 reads CASSPNGQHGQYF. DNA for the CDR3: TGTGCCAGCAGTCCGAATGGACAGCACGGGCAGTACTTC.

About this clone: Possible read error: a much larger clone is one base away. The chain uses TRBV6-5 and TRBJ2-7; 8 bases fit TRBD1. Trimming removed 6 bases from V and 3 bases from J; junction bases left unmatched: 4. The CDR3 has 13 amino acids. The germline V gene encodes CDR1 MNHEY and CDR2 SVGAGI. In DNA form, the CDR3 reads TGTGCCAGCAGCCTCGGACAGGGCTACGAGCAGTACTTC. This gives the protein CASSLGQGYEQYF.

CDR3 loop: CASSLAIGQVNYGYTF. Here the CDR3 DNA reads TGCGCCAGCAGCTTGGCGATAGGGCAGGTAAACTATGGCTACACCTTC. This chain uses TRBV5-1 with TRBJ1-2; no definite D call. The CDR3 covers 16 residues. Per the germline V gene, CDR1 is SGHRS and CDR2 is YFSETQ. V was trimmed by 0 bases and J by 2 bases, leaving 14 bases between them.

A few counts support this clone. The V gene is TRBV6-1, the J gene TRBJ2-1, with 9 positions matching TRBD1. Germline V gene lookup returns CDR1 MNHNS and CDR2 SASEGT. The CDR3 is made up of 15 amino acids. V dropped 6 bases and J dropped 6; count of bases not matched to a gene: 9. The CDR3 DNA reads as TGTGCCAGCAGCCTTACACAGGGGGCGGGCAATGAGCAGTTCTTC. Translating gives CASSLTQGAGNEQFF.

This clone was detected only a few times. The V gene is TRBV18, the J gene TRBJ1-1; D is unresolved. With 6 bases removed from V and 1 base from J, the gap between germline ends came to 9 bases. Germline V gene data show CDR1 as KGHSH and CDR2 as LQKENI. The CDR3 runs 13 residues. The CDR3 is CASSPSGNTEAFF. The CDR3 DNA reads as TGTGCCAGCTCTCCATCGGGGAACACTGAAGCTTTCTTT.

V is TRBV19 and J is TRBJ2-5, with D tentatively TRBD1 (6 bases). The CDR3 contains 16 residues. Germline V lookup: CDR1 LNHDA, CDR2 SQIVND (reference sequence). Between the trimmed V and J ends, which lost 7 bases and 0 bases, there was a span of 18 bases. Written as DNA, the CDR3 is TGTGCCAGTAAGGAGACAGGCCCGATGTACCAAGAGACCCAGTACTTC. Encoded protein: CASKETGPMYQETQYF.

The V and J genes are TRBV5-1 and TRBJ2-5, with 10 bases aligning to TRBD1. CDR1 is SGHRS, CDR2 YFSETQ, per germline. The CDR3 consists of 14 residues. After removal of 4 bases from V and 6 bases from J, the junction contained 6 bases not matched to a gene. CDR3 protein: CASSQTGGVKTQYF. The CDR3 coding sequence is TGCGCCAGCAGCCAGACAGGGGGCGTAAAGACCCAGTACTTC.

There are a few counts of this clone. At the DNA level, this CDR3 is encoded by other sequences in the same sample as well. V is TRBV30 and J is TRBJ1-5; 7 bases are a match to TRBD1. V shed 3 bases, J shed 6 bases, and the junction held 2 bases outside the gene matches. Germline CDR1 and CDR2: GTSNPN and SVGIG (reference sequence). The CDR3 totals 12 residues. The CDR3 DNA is TGTGCCTGGAGCCAGGGGGGTCAGCCCCAGCATTTT. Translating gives CAWSQGGQPQHF.

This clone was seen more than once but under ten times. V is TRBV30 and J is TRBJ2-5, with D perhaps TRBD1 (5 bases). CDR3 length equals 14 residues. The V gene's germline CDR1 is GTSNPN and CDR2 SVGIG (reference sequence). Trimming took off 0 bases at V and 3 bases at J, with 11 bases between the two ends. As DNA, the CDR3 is TGTGCCTGGAGTGTCCTCGACAGAAAAGAGACCCAGTACTTC. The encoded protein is CAWSVLDRKETQYF.

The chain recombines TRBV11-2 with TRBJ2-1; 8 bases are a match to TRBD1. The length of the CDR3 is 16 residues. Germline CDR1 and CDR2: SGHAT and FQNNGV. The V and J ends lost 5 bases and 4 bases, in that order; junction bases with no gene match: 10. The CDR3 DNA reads TGTGCCAGCAGCGGACAGGGTCAACTGCGTTACAATGAGCAGTTCTTC. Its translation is CASSGQGQLRYNEQFF.

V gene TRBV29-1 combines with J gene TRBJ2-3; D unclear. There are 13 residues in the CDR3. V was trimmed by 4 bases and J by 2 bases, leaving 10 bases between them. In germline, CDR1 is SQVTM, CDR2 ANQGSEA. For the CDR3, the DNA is TGCAGCGTTGTGGGCAGACACACAGATACGCAGTATTTT. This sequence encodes CSVVGRHTDTQYF.

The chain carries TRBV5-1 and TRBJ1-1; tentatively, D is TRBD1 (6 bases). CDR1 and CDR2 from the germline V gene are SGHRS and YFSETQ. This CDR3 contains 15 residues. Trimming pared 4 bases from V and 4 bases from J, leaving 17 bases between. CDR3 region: CASSAGDTLPTEAFF. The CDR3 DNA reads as TGCGCCAGCAGCGCGGGGGACACCTTGCCCACTGAAGCTTTCTTT.

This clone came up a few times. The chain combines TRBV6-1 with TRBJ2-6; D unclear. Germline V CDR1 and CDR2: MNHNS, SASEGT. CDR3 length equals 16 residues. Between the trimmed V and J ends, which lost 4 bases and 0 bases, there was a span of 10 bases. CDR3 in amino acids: CASSGTVSSGANVLTF. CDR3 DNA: TGTGCCAGCAGTGGTACAGTTAGCTCTGGGGCCAACGTCCTGACTTTC.